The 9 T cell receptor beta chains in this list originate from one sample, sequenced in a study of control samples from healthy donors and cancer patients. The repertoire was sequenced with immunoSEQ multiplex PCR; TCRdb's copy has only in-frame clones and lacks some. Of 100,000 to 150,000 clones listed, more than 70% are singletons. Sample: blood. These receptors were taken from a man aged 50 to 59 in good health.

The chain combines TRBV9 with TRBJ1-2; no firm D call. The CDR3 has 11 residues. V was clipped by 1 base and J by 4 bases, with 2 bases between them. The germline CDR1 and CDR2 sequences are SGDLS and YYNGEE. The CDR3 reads CASSVLYGYTF. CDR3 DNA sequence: TGTGCCAGCAGCGTACTCTATGGCTACACCTTC. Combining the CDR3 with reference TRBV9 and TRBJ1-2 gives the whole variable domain DSGVTQTPKHLITATGQRVTLRCSPRSGDLSVYWYQQSLDQGLQFLIQYYNGEERAKGNILERFSAQQFPDLHSELNLSSLELGDSALYFCASSVLYGYTFGSGTRLTVV.

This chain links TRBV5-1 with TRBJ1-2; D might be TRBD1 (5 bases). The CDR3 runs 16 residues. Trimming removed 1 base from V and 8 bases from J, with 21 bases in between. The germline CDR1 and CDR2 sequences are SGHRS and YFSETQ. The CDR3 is CASSLSGREREMGYTF. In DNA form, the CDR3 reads TGCGCCAGCAGCTTGTCGGGCAGGGAAAGGGAGATGGGCTACACCTTC. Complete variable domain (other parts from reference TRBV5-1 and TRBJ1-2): KAGVTQTPRYLIKTRGQQVTLSCSPISGHRSVSWYQQTPGQGLQFLFEYFSETQRNKGNFPGRFSGRQFSNSRSEMNVSTLELGDSALYLCASSLSGREREMGYTFGSGTRLTVV.

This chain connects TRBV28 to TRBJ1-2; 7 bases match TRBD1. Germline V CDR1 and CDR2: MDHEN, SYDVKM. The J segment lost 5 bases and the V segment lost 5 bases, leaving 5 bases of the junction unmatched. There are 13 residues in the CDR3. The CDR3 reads CASSLLGQYGYTF. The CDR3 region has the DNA TGTGCCAGCAGTCTCCTGGGACAGTATGGCTACACCTTC.

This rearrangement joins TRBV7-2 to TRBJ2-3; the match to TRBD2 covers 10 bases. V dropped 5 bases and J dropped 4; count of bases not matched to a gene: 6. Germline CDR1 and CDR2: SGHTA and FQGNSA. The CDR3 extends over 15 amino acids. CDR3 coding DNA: TGTGCCAGCAGCCAGGGACTAGCGTCCGCAGATACGCAGTATTTT. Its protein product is CASSQGLASADTQYF.

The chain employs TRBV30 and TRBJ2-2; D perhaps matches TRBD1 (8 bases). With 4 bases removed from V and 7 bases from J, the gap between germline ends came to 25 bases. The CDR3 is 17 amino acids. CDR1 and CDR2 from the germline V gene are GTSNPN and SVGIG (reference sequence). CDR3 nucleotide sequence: TGTGCCTGGACCGGTCCCCCTTGGACAGGGAGGGACGGGGAGCTGTTTTTT. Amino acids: CAWTGPPWTGRDGELFF.

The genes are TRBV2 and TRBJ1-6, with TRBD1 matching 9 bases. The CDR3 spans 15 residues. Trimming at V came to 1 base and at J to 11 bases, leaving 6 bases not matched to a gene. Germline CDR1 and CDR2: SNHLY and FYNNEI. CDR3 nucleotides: TGTGCCAGCAGTGAAGTAGACAGGGGGAGTCCACCCCTCCACTTT. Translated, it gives CASSEVDRGSPPLHF.

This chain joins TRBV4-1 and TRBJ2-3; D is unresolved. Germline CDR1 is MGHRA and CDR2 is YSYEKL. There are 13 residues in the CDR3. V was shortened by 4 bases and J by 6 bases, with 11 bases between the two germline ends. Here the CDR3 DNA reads TGCGCCAGCAGCCTCGGGTTGGCGGATACGCAGTATTTT. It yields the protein CASSLGLADTQYF.

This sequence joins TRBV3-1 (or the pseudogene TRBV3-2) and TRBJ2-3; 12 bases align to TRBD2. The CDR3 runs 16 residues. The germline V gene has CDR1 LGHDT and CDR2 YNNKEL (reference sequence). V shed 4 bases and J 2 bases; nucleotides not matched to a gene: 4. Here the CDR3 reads CASSPRLAGDTDTQYF. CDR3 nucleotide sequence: TGTGCCAGCAGCCCCCGACTAGCGGGGGACACAGATACGCAGTATTTT.

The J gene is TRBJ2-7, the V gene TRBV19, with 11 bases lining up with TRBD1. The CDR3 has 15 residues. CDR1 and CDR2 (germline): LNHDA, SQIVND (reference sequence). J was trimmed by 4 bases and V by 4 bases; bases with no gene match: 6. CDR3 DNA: TGTGCCAGTAGTACGGGGACAGGGGGATCTTACGAGCAGTACTTC. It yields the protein CASSTGTGGSYEQYF.